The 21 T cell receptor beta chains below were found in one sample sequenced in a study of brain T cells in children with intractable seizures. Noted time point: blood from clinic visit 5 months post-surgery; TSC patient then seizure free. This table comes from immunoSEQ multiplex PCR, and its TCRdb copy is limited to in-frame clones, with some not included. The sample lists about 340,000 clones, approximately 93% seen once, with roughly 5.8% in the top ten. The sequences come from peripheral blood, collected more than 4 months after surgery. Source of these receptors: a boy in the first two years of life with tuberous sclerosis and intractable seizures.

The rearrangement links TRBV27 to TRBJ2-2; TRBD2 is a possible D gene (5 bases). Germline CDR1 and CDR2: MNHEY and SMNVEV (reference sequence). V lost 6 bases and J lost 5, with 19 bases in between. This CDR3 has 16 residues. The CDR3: CASRTTTRVLTGELFF. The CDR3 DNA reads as TGTGCCAGCAGGACTACCACTCGCGTTTTGACCGGGGAGCTGTTTTTT.

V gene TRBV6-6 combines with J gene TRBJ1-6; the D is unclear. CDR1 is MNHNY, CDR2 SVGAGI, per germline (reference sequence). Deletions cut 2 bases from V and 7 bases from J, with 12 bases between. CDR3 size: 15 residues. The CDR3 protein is CASSYLGRPNSPLHF. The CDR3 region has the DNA TGTGCCAGCAGTTACCTCGGACGGCCAAATTCACCCCTCCACTTT.

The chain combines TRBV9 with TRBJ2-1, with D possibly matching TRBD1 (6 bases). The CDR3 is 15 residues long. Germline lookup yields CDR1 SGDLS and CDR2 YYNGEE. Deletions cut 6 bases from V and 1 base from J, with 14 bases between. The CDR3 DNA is TGTGCCAGCACCCTAGGGGGTCAATCCTACAATGAGCAGTTCTTC. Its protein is CASTLGGQSYNEQFF. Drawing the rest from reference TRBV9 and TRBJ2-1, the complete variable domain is DSGVTQTPKHLITATGQRVTLRCSPRSGDLSVYWYQQSLDQGLQFLIQYYNGEERAKGNILERFSAQQFPDLHSELNLSSLELGDSALYFCASTLGGQSYNEQFFGPGTRLTVL.

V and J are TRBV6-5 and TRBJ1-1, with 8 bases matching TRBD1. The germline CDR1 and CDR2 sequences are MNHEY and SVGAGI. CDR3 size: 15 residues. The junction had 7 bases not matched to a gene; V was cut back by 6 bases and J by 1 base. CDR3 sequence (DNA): TGTGCCAGCAGACCGGGACAGGCCCCGAACACTGAAGCTTTCTTT. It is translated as CASRPGQAPNTEAFF.

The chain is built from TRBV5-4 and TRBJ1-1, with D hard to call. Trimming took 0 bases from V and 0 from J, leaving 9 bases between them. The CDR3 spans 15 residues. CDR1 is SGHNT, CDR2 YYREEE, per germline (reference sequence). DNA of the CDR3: TGTGCCAGCAGCTTGGAGAGAGCGTTGAACACTGAAGCTTTCTTT. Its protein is CASSLERALNTEAFF.

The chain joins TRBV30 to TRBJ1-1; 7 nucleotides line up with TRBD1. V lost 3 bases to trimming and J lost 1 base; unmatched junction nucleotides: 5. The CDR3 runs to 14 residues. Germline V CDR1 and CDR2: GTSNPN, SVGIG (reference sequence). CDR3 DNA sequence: TGTGCCTGGAGCTCGGGGACAGCGAACACTGAAGCTTTCTTT. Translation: CAWSSGTANTEAFF.

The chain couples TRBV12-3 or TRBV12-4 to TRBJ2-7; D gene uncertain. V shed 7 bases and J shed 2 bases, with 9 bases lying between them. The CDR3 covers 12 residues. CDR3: CASMGAAYEQYF. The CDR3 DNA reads TGTGCCAGCATGGGCGCAGCCTACGAGCAGTACTTC.

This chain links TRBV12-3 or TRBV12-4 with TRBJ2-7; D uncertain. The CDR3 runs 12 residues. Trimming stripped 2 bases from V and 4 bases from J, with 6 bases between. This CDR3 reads CASSLTNYEQYF. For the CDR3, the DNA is TGTGCCAGCAGTTTAACGAATTACGAGCAGTACTTC.

CDR3 DNA sequence: TGTGCCAGCACCGCGAAAAGTTTCACAGCAAACACTGAAGCTTTCTTT. Its translation: CASTAKSFTANTEAFF. The chain employs TRBV7-9 and TRBJ1-1; D gene unclear. The V end lost 7 bases, the J end lost 2 bases, and 20 bases lay between the germline ends. This CDR3 has 16 residues. Germline CDR1 SEHNR, CDR2 FQNEAQ (reference sequence).

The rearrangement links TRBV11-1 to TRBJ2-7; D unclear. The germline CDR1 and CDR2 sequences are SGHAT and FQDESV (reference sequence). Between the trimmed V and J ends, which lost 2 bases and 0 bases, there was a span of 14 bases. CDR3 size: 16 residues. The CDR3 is CASSLTRTYSSYEQYF. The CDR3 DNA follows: TGTGCCAGCAGCTTAACACGTACCTATAGCTCCTACGAGCAGTACTTC.

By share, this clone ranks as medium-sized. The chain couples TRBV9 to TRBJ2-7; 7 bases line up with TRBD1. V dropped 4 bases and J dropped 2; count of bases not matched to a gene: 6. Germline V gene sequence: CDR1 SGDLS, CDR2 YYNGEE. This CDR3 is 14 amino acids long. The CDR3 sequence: CASSPRDRAYEQYF. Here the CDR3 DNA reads TGTGCCAGCAGCCCCCGGGACAGAGCCTACGAGCAGTACTTC.

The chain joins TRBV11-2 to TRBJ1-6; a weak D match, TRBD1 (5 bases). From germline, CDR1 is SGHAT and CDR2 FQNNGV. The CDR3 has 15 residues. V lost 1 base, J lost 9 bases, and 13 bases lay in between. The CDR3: CASSLGFSGRSPLHF. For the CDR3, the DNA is TGTGCCAGCAGCTTAGGTTTTTCGGGGCGTTCACCCCTCCACTTT. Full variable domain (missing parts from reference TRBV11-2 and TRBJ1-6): EAGVAQSPRYKIIEKRQSVAFWCNPISGHATLYWYQQILGQGPKLLIQFQNNGVVDDSQLPKDRFSAERLKGVDSTLKIQPAKLEDSAVYLCASSLGFSGRSPLHFGNGTRLTVT.

CDR3 residues: CASSLAGGSLGEQFF. The DNA for the CDR3 is TGTGCCAGCAGCTTAGCTGGGGGCTCCTTAGGTGAGCAGTTCTTC. V is TRBV7-2 and J is TRBJ2-1; D is possibly TRBD1 (6 bases). The V and J ends lost 0 bases and 9 bases respectively, with 15 bases between them. The CDR3 sequence is 15 residues long. Germline values: CDR1 SGHTA, CDR2 FQGNSA.

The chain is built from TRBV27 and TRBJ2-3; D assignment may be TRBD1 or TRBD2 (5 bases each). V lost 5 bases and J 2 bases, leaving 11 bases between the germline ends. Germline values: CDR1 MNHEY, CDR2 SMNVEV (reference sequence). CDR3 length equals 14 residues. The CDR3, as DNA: TGTGCCAGCAGTCCCCGGGACCTCACAGATACGCAGTATTTT. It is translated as CASSPRDLTDTQYF.

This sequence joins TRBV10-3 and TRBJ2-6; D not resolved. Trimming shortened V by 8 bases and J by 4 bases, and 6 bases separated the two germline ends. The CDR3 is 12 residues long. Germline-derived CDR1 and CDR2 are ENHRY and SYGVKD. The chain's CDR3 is CAIFSGANVLTF. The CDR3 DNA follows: TGTGCCATCTTCTCCGGGGCCAACGTCCTGACTTTC.

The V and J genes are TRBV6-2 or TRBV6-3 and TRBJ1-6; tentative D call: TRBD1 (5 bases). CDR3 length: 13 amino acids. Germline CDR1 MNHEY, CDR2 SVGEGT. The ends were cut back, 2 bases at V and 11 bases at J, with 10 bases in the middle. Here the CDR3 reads CASSYTGKAPLHF. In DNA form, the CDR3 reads TGTGCCAGCAGTTACACAGGAAAGGCACCCCTCCACTTT.

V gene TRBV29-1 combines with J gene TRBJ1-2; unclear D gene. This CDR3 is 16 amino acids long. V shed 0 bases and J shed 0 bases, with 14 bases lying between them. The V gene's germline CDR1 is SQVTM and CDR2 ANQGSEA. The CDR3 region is CSVEDRGGPTNYGYTF. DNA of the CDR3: TGCAGCGTTGAAGATCGTGGAGGCCCAACTAACTATGGCTACACCTTC.

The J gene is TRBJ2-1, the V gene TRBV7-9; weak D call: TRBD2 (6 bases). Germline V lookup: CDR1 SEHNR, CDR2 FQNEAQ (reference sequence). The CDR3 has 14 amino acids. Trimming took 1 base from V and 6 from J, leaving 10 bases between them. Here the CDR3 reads CASSLVDYRNEQFF. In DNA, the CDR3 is TGTGCCAGCAGCTTAGTGGACTATCGCAATGAGCAGTTCTTC. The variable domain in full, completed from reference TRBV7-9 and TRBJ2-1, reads DTGVSQNPRHKITKRGQNVTFRCDPISEHNRLYWYRQTLGQGPEFLTYFQNEAQLEKSRLLSDRFSAERPKGSFSTLEIQRTEQGDSAMYLCASSLVDYRNEQFFGPGTRLTVL.

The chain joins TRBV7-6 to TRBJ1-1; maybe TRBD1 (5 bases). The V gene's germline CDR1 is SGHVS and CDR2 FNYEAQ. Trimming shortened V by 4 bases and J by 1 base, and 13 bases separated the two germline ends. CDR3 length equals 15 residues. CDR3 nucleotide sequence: TGTGCCAGCAGCTCCCTAGGGGAGGGGAACACTGAAGCTTTCTTT. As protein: CASSSLGEGNTEAFF. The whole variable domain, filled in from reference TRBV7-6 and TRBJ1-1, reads GAGVSQSPRYKVTKRGQDVALRCDPISGHVSLYWYRQALGQGPEFLTYFNYEAQQDKSGLPNDRFSAERPEGSISTLTIQRTEQRDSAMYRCASSSLGEGNTEAFFGQGTRLTVV.

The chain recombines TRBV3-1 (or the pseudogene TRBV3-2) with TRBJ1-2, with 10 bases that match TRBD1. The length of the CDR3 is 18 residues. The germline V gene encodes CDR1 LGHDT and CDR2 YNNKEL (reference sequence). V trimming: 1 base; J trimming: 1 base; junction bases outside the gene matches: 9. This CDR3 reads CASSQVSGTGELNYGYTF. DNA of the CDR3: TGTGCCAGCAGCCAAGTATCAGGGACAGGGGAACTTAACTATGGCTACACCTTC.

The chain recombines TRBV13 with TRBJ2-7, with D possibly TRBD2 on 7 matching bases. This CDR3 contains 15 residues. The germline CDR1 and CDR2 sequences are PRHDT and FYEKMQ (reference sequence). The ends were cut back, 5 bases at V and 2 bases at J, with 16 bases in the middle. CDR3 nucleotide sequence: TGTGCCAGCAGCCCCGGGGGGCAGGGGCCCTACGAGCAGTACTTC. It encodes CASSPGGQGPYEQYF.